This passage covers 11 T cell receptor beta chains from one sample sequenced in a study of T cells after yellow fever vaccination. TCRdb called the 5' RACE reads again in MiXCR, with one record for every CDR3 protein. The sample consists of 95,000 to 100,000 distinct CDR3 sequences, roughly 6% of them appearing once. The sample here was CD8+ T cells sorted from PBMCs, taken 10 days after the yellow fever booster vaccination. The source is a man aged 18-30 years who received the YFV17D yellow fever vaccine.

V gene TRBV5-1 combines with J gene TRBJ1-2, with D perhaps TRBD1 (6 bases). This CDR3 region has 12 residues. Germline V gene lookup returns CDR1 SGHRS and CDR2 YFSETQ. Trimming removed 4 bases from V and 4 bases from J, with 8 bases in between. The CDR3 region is CASSPDSYGYTF. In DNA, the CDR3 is TGCGCCAGCAGCCCGGACAGCTATGGCTACACCTTC.

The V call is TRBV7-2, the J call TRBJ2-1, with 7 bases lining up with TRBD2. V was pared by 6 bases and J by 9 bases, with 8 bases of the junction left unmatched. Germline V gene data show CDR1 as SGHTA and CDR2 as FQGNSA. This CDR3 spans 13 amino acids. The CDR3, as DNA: TGTGCCAGCAGAGTGGGGGGGGTGAGTGAGCAGTTCTTC. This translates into CASRVGGVSEQFF.

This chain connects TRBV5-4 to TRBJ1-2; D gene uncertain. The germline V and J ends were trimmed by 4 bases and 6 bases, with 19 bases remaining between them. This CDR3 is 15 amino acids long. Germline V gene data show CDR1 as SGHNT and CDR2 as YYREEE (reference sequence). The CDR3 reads CASSLLGWEGNGYTF. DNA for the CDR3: TGTGCCAGCAGCCTCCTCGGATGGGAGGGTAATGGCTACACCTTC.

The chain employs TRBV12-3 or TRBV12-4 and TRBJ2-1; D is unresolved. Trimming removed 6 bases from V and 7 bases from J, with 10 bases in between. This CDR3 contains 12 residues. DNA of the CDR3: TGTGCCAGCAGCCCTTTTAGGAATGAGCAGTTCTTC. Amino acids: CASSPFRNEQFF.

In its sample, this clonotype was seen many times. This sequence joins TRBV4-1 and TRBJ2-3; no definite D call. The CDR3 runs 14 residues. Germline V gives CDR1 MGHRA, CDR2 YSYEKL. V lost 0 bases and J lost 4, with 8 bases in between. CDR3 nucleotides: TGCGCCAGCAGCCAAGATCCCCCCGCAGATACGCAGTATTTT. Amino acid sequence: CASSQDPPADTQYF.

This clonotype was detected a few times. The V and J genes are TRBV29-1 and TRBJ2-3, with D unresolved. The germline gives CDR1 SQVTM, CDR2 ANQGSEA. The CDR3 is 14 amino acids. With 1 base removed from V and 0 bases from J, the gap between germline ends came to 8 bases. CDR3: CSVEGQPSTDTQYF. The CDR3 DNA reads TGCAGCGTTGAAGGGCAGCCGAGCACAGATACGCAGTATTTT.

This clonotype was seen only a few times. This chain's CDR3 is CASSPFSGRVQETQYF. The CDR3 DNA reads TGTGCCAGCTCACCATTCAGTGGGCGGGTCCAAGAGACCCAGTACTTC. The chain carries TRBV18 and TRBJ2-5; a possible D gene is TRBD2 (5 bases). The V end lost 2 bases, the J end lost 1 base, and 14 bases lay between the germline ends. This CDR3 is 16 amino acids long. Per the germline V gene, CDR1 is KGHSH and CDR2 is LQKENI.

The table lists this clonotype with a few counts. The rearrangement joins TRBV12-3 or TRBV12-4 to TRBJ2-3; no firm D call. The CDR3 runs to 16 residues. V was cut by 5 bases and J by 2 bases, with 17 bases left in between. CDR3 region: CASSAGPAENTDTQYF. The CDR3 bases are TGTGCCAGCAGTGCCGGGCCAGCCGAGAACACAGATACGCAGTATTTT.

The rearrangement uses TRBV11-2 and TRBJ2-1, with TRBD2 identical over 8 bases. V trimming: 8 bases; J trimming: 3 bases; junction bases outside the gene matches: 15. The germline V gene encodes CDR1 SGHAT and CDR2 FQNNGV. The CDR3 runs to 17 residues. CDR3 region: CASDLAGRGRNYNEQFF. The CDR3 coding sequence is TGTGCCAGCGACTTAGCGGGGCGGGGGCGCAACTACAATGAGCAGTTCTTC.

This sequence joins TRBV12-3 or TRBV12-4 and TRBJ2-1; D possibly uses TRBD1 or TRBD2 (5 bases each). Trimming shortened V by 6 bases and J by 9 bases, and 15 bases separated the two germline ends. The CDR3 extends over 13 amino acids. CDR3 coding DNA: TGTGCCAGCAGGGGGACCTCTGAGGGTGAGCAGTTCTTC. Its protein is CASRGTSEGEQFF.

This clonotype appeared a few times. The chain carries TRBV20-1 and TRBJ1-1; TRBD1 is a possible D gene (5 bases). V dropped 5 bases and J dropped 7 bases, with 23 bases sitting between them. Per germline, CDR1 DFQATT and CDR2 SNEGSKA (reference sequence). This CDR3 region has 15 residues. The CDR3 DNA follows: TGCAGTGCTCCTAGGTGGGGGAGCCCTAGGGGTGAAGCTTTCTTT. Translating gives CSAPRWGSPRGEAFF.